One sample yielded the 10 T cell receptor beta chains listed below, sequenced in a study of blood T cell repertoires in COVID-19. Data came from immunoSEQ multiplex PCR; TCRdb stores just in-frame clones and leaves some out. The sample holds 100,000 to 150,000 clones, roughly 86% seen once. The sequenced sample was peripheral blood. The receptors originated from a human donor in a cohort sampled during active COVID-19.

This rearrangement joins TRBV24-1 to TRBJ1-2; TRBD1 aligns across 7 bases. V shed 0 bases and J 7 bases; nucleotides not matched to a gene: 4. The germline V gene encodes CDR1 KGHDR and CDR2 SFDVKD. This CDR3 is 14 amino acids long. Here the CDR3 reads CATSDLVRDSGYTF. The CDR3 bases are TGTGCCACCAGTGATTTGGTTCGGGACAGTGGCTACACCTTC.

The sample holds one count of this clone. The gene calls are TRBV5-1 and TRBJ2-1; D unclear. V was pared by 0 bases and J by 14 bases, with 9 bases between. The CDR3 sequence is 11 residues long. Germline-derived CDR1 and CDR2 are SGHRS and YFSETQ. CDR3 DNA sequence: TGCGCCAGCAGCTTGGGAGCAAGAAAGTTCTTC. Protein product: CASSLGARKFF.

The DNA of the CDR3 is TGCGCCAGCAGCACGGGACATTCTTCCAGCTCCTACAATGAGCAGTTCTTC. This codes for CASSTGHSSSSYNEQFF. The chain combines TRBV5-1 with TRBJ2-1; D might be TRBD1 (6 bases). Looked up from germline, CDR1 is SGHRS and CDR2 is YFSETQ. Trimming cost V 4 bases and J 0 bases, with 17 bases left between them. The CDR3 is made up of 17 amino acids.

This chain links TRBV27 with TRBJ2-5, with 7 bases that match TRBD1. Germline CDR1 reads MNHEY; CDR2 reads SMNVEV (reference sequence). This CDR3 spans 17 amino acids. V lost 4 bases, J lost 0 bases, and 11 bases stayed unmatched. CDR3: CASSSSTGRGDQETQYF. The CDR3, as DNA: TGTGCCAGCAGTTCATCGACAGGGAGAGGGGACCAAGAGACCCAGTACTTC.

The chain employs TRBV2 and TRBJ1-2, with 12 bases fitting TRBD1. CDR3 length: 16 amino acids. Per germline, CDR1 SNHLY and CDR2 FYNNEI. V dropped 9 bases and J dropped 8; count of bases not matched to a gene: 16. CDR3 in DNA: TGTGCCAGTAATCTAATCCCGGGACAGGGGGCGCGGGGCTACACCTTC. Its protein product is CASNLIPGQGARGYTF.

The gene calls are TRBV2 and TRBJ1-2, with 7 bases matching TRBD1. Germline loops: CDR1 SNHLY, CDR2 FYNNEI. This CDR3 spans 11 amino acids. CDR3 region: CNPRGRRWYTF. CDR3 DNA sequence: TGTAACCCGAGGGGGCGCAGGTGGTACACCTTC. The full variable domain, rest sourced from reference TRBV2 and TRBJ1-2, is EPEVTQTPSHQVTQMGQEVILRCVPISNHLYFYWYRQILGQKVEFLVSFYNNEISEKSEIFDDQFSVERPDGSNFTLKIRSTKLEDSAMYFCNPRGRRWYTFGSGTRLTVV.

This CDR3 is CASSRGQVDSPLHF. As DNA, the CDR3 is TGTGCCAGCAGCCGAGGACAGGTGGATTCACCCCTCCACTTT. The V call is TRBV7-6, the J call TRBJ1-6, with TRBD1 identical over 7 bases. Germline CDR1 is SGHVS and CDR2 is FNYEAQ. The CDR3 has 14 amino acids. V was pared by 5 bases and J by 8 bases, with 6 bases of the junction left unmatched.

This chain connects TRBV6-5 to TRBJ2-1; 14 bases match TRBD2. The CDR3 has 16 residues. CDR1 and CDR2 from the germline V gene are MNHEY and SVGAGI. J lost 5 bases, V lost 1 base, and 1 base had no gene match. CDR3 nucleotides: TGTGCCAGCAGTTACTTGGGACTAGCGGGGGACAATGAGCAGTTCTTC. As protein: CASSYLGLAGDNEQFF.

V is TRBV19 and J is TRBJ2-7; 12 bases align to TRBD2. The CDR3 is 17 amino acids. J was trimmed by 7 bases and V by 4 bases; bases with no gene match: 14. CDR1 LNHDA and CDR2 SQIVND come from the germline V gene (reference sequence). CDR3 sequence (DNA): TGTGCCAGTAGTAGCCTCACTCTAGCGGGAGGGCCGAGGGAGCAGTACTTC. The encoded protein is CASSSLTLAGGPREQYF.

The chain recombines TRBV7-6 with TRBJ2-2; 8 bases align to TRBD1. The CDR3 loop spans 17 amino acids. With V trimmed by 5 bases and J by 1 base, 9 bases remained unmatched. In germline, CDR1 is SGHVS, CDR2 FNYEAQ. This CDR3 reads CASSPETGGRNTGELFF. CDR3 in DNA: TGTGCCAGCAGCCCCGAAACAGGGGGAAGGAACACCGGGGAGCTGTTTTTT.